This section outlines one T cell receptor (beta chain) sequence together with its context. Its antigen is still unknown. Base qualities are not provided; no much larger clone lies one nucleotide away. Healthy HIV-negative adults with no recently reported acute infections or vaccinations were included as donors. Only Caucasian adults living in Nashville, Tennessee, USA were represented among the donors. CD4+ T cells were enriched through magnetic negative selection, after which naive cells were positively selected on CD45RA and the remaining negative fraction served as the memory subset. Blood was obtained by leukapheresis, after which PBMCs were separated by Ficoll-Histopaque density gradient centrifugation and cryopreserved in liquid nitrogen vapor phase. Analytical flow cytometry was used to check the purity and quantity of every magnetically sorted T cell population. Genomic DNA was isolated from every sorted fraction and measured by UV absorbance on a Nanodrop 2000c.

Using the deep immunoSEQ assay, TCR CDR3 regions were amplified from genomic DNA by multiplex PCR. Extracted genomic DNA from each cell subset was spread evenly across all wells of several immunoSEQ 96-well plates, with each plate serving as a replicate. For sorted subsets, roughly 200 ng of genomic DNA, equivalent to about 30,000 T cell genomes, went into each replicate PCR. Purified libraries were measured with a Qubit 3.0 fluorometer, size-checked on a Bioanalyzer 2100, and measured again with the KAPA Library Quantification kit. A separate single-read 150-cycle Illumina NextSeq 550 flow cell was used to sequence each immunoSEQ 96-well plate. The published analysis was carried out like this. The immunoSEQ output contained only junctional sequences without quality scores, so filtering could not match that applied to full-length reads. Sequences were annotated with PyIR, a Python wrapper for IgBLAST v1.9, and V/J genes and CDR3 were assigned using IMGT germline references. Reads were removed for weak V/J assignments (E-value above 1e-6), missing CDR3, stop codons, out-of-frame junctions, or ambiguous translated residues. V3J clonotypes were defined by identical inferred V gene, J gene, and CDR3 amino acid sequence. The percentage overlap between two repertoires was calculated by dividing the number of shared unique clonotypes by the size of the smaller repertoire. RTK rarefaction, the Chao1 estimator, and Recon v2.1 estimates of unobserved clonotypes were used to assess repertoire richness. Generation probabilities for all TCRbeta clonotypes obtained by the gDNA method from four donors were computed using OLGA. In TCRdb, the immuneACCESS table is reduced to in-frame sequences with V and J assigned. These tables do not hold every clone; where another copy was compared, an unresolved V gene accounts for under half, and the others remain unexplained. V and J calls and clone size are given by that table; D and trimming were obtained from the DNA. In this sample the table shows about 1.1 million clones, 75% to 80% of which occur a single time. The ten largest clones represent under 0.65% of the sample.

The sample originates from a study of shared clonotypes between healthy human individuals (dated by TCRdb to the early 2020s). Some background on the complete study: The cohort comprised two women and a few men aged 18 to 49 years. Leukapheresis yielded between about 0.85 and 10 billion PBMCs per donor. To increase sequencing depth and limit assay-specific biases, different laboratories used diverse techniques to prepare libraries and sequence TCR repertoires. To estimate repertoire size and how much clonotype sharing occurs between individuals, the study deeply sequenced the blood TCR repertoires of about five healthy adults. Per donor, three plates each were used for CD4 naive and CD4 memory, two for CD8 naive, and one for CD8 memory. Findings and caveats that apply to the study as a whole: Higher generation probabilities were observed for clonotypes shared by all four sorted-subset donors than for non-shared clonotypes. The genetic and exposure-history diversity represented was limited by the small number of donors. Even with the large sequencing depth, rarefaction of the sorted-subset datasets indicated that sequencing was incomplete. Based on pairwise subsampling, the degree of clonotype sharing among donors was expected to be affected by sequencing depth. Sampling was limited to blood, and TCR repertoires in tissue likely differ from TCR repertoires in blood. Larger estimated clonotype richness was generally found for naive subsets than for memory subsets. About 5% of naive CD4, 3.5% of naive CD8, 2.3% of memory CD4, and 0.4% of memory CD8 clonotypes were shared across a few donors.

According to the germline V gene (reference sequence), CDR1 reads MNHNY and CDR2 reads SVGAGI. The cysteine opens and the phenylalanine closes a CDR3 of 13 amino acids. Only the CDR3 portion is preserved as DNA: 39 bases, with reading frame beginning at the first base. Relative to germline, V is 2 bases shorter and J is 6 bases shorter, with 11 bases between their ends. Sequenced: memory CD4+ T cells from PBMCs. This sample's cell subset or site label indicates: CD45RA-negative fraction. The clonotype comes from a young man in good health. Some clones in this sample may be carry-over from other donors' samples. The V and J segments used are TRBV6-6 and TRBJ2-7; the D gene is perhaps TRBD2, from 6 matching bases. The CDR3 loop reads CASSYQSGLEQYF. DNA sequence: TGTGCCAGCAGTTACCAGAGCGGGCTCGAGCAGTACTTC.